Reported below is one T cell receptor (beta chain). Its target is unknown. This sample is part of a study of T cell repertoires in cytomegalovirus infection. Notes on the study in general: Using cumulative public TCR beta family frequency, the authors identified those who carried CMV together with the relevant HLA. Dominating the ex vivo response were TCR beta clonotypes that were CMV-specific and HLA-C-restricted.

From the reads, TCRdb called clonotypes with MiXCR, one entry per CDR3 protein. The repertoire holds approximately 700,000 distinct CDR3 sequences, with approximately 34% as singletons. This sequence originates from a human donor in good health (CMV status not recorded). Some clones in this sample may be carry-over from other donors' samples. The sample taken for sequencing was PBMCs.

The DNA of the CDR3 is TGTGCCAGCAGTTTAGCGCTGGAGAATTATAGCAATCAGCCCCAGCATTTT. Protein: CASSLALENYSNQPQHF. The chain uses TRBV12-3 or TRBV12-4 and TRBJ1-5; D is unresolved. The V end was cut by 0 bases, the J end by 0 bases, with 12 bases between. This CDR3 spans 17 amino acids.